One and the same sample provided the 21 T cell receptor beta chains below, sequenced in a study of OX40 agonist ivuxolimab in advanced cancers. Using immunoSEQ multiplex PCR, the repertoire was profiled, and TCRdb retains in-frame clones only, with some absent. The sample includes 65,000 to 95,000 clones, approximately 91% of them seen just once. Sequenced here: CD4+ or CD8+ T cells sorted from blood, sampled in a trial of the OX40 agonist ivuxolimab. Receptor source: an adult with an advanced solid tumor such as melanoma, head and neck, liver or kidney cancer.

The chain couples TRBV2 to TRBJ1-3, with D perhaps matching TRBD1 (5 bases). The CDR3 runs to 15 residues. Trimming pared 6 bases from V and 3 bases from J, leaving 15 bases between. Germline V gene data show CDR1 as SNHLY and CDR2 as FYNNEI. CDR3 sequence (DNA): TGTGCCAGCAGAATCCCGGGGGGGAATGGAAACACCATATATTTT. Translating it yields CASRIPGGNGNTIYF.

This clone was seen just once. Sequence at one end of the junction differs from germline and may be a read error. V is TRBV18 and J is TRBJ2-1, with TRBD2 matching 7 bases. The CDR3 sequence is 16 residues long. Germline values: CDR1 KGHSH, CDR2 LQKENI. The CDR3 DNA reads as TGTGCCAGCCCACCATCGAGCGGGAACTCCTACAATGAGCAGTTCTTC. Amino acid sequence: CASPPSSGNSYNEQFF.

The J gene is TRBJ2-7, the V gene TRBV10-3; D unclear. V shed 7 bases and J shed 5 bases, with 15 bases lying between them. Germline lookup yields CDR1 ENHRY and CDR2 SYGVKD. The CDR3 has 13 amino acids. The CDR3 protein is CAIKWEGFDEQYF. The DNA of the CDR3 is TGTGCCATCAAGTGGGAAGGGTTCGACGAGCAGTACTTC.

A single count supports this clone. The chain recombines TRBV10-3 with TRBJ1-1; D is unresolved. The ends were cut back, 10 bases at V and 0 bases at J, with 12 bases in the middle. CDR1 and CDR2 (germline): ENHRY, SYGVKD. The CDR3 runs to 13 residues. The CDR3 DNA reads TGTGCCACGGAACAGACGGTGAACACTGAAGCTTTCTTT. Residues: CATEQTVNTEAFF.

V usage is TRBV10-3 and J usage is TRBJ1-4; maybe TRBD1 (5 bases). Germline values: CDR1 ENHRY, CDR2 SYGVKD. Trimming removed 6 bases from V and 0 bases from J, with 11 bases in between. The CDR3 consists of 15 residues. CDR3 region: CAIRGTGATNEKLFF. The CDR3, as DNA: TGTGCCATCAGGGGGACGGGCGCAACTAATGAAAAACTGTTTTTT.

The genes are TRBV18 and TRBJ2-1; D possibly corresponds to TRBD1 (5 bases). V lost 4 bases and J 5 bases, leaving 9 bases between the germline ends. Germline V gene data show CDR1 as KGHSH and CDR2 as LQKENI. This CDR3 has 13 residues. The CDR3 is CASSLRQNNEQFF. The CDR3 nucleotides are TGTGCCAGCTCACTTCGACAGAACAATGAGCAGTTCTTC.

This clone was recorded only once. V is TRBV5-1 and J is TRBJ2-5, with a possible D match to TRBD2 (6 bases). Germline assignment: CDR1 SGHRS and CDR2 YFSETQ. The germline V and J ends were trimmed by 2 bases and 6 bases, with 17 bases remaining between them. This CDR3 is 15 amino acids long. CDR3 residues: CASSLTPGGKQTQYF. The DNA of the CDR3 is TGCGCCAGCAGCTTAACCCCAGGAGGGAAACAGACCCAGTACTTC. Full variable domain (rest looked up from reference TRBV5-1 and TRBJ2-5): KAGVTQTPRYLIKTRGQQVTLSCSPISGHRSVSWYQQTPGQGLQFLFEYFSETQRNKGNFPGRFSGRQFSNSRSEMNVSTLELGDSALYLCASSLTPGGKQTQYFGPGTRLLVL.

The chain is built from TRBV18 and TRBJ2-5, with 7 bases that match TRBD2. The V gene end was trimmed by 6 bases and the J gene end by 5 bases; junction bases not matched to a gene: 9. This CDR3 has 14 residues. Germline lookup yields CDR1 KGHSH and CDR2 LQKENI. CDR3 coding DNA: TGTGCCAGCTCCCGGCGGGAGACTGAGGAGACCCAGTACTTC. This gives the protein CASSRRETEETQYF.

The chain has TRBV5-4 and TRBJ2-5; D call uncertain. This CDR3 has 12 residues. CDR1 and CDR2 (germline): SGHNT, YYREEE (reference sequence). Trimming took off 0 bases at V and 6 bases at J, with 6 bases between the two ends. CDR3: CASSLGEKTQYF. The CDR3 bases are TGTGCCAGCAGCTTGGGGGAAAAGACCCAGTACTTC.

J is TRBJ2-5 and V is TRBV12-5; 11 nucleotides align to TRBD2. V gave up 5 bases and J gave up 5 bases; unmatched junction bases: 10. This CDR3 comprises 16 residues. From germline, CDR1 is LGHNT and CDR2 FRNRAP. The CDR3 reads CASGPGTSGRIETQYF. The CDR3 DNA reads as TGTGCTAGTGGTCCCGGGACTAGCGGAAGGATTGAGACCCAGTACTTC.

The V gene is TRBV7-6, the J gene TRBJ2-5; D gene uncertain. Trimming left V 5 bases short and J 2 bases short, with 15 bases between. This CDR3 is built from 15 residues. Germline V lookup: CDR1 SGHVS, CDR2 FNYEAQ. The CDR3 loop is CASSAFLGIQETQYF. CDR3 nucleotide sequence: TGTGCCAGCAGCGCTTTCTTGGGGATACAAGAGACCCAGTACTTC.

This chain joins TRBV5-8 and TRBJ2-1; D not resolved. Trimming cost V 4 bases and J 4 bases, with 12 bases left between them. Germline V lookup: CDR1 SGHTS, CDR2 YDEGEE. The CDR3 is 14 residues long. In nucleotides, the CDR3 is TGTGCCAGCAGCCCCTGGGTAGGGTACAATGAGCAGTTCTTC. Translation gives CASSPWVGYNEQFF.

The chain uses TRBV12-5 and TRBJ2-5, with 9 bases aligning to TRBD2. Germline CDR1 reads LGHNT; CDR2 reads FRNRAP. Unmatched junction bases numbered 13, after V lost 7 bases and J lost 7 bases. CDR3 length: 15 residues. Here the CDR3 reads CASARDGGRVGTQYF. In DNA, the CDR3 is TGTGCTAGTGCCCGGGACGGCGGGAGGGTGGGGACCCAGTACTTC.

This chain links TRBV7-3 with TRBJ2-2; D is unclear. Between the trimmed V and J ends, which lost 2 bases and 2 bases, there was a span of 12 bases. Germline V gene data show CDR1 as SGHTA and CDR2 as FQGTGA. The CDR3 extends over 16 amino acids. In DNA form, the CDR3 reads TGTGCCAGCAGCTTATCTTCCCTTTTCAACACCGGGGAGCTGTTTTTT. Translation: CASSLSSLFNTGELFF.

The chain couples TRBV28 to TRBJ1-2, with D perhaps TRBD1 (6 bases). Germline V CDR1 and CDR2: MDHEN, SYDVKM. CDR3 length: 13 amino acids. V was cut by 4 bases and J by 8 bases, with 14 bases left in between. The CDR3 is CASSSGQTRGYTF. Here the CDR3 DNA reads TGTGCCAGCAGTTCCGGACAGACGCGGGGCTACACCTTC.

The V and J genes are TRBV4-1 and TRBJ2-7; D call uncertain. Per the germline V gene, CDR1 is MGHRA and CDR2 is YSYEKL. The germline V and J ends were trimmed by 3 bases and 0 bases, with 6 bases remaining between them. CDR3 length equals 13 residues. CDR3 loop: CASSQVDSYEQYF. CDR3 nucleotides: TGCGCCAGCAGCCAGGTGGACTCCTACGAGCAGTACTTC.

This clone was detected only a few times. J is TRBJ2-3 and V is TRBV9, with D possibly matching TRBD2 (5 bases). The germline V and J ends were trimmed by 4 bases and 2 bases, with 14 bases remaining between them. CDR1 SGDLS and CDR2 YYNGEE come from the germline V gene. The CDR3 covers 15 residues. CDR3 loop: CASSRSSLLTDTQYF. The CDR3 DNA reads TGTGCCAGCAGCCGTTCTAGCCTTCTCACAGATACGCAGTATTTT. The full variable domain, in which reference TRBV9 and TRBJ2-3 provide the parts outside the CDR3, is DSGVTQTPKHLITATGQRVTLRCSPRSGDLSVYWYQQSLDQGLQFLIQYYNGEERAKGNILERFSAQQFPDLHSELNLSSLELGDSALYFCASSRSSLLTDTQYFGPGTRLTVL.

V and J are TRBV18 and TRBJ2-7; a possible D gene is TRBD2 (6 bases). The CDR3 is made up of 15 amino acids. V lost 0 bases and J 6 bases, leaving 15 bases between the germline ends. Germline V gene sequence: CDR1 KGHSH, CDR2 LQKENI. The CDR3 here is CASSPPRASGGEQYF. CDR3 sequence (DNA): TGTGCCAGCTCACCACCAAGAGCATCCGGGGGCGAGCAGTACTTC.

This clone has a count of ten or more. The rearrangement links TRBV6-5 to TRBJ1-1; the D gene is possibly TRBD1 (6 bases). V lost 2 bases to trimming and J lost 8 bases, with 12 bases between them. The CDR3 is made up of 13 amino acids. Looked up from germline, CDR1 is MNHEY and CDR2 is SVGAGI. The CDR3 region has the DNA TGTGCCAGCAGTTACAGCGGGGGCGGGGAAGCTTTCTTT. It specifies CASSYSGGGEAFF.

This rearrangement joins TRBV7-9 to TRBJ2-7; D is unresolved. Germline loops: CDR1 SEHNR, CDR2 FQNEAQ (reference sequence). The CDR3 covers 14 residues. Trimming took 2 bases from V and 5 from J, leaving 13 bases between them. In DNA form, the CDR3 reads TGTGCCAGCAGCTTATTGGGGAACCCCAACGAGCAGTACTTC. Protein product: CASSLLGNPNEQYF.

This clone was counted only a few times. The chain combines TRBV15 with TRBJ1-5; D gene uncertain. The CDR3 contains 12 residues. Trimming pared 0 bases from V and 6 bases from J, leaving 3 bases between. In germline, CDR1 is LNHNV, CDR2 YYDKDF (reference sequence). The CDR3 loop is CATSRDGQPQHF. CDR3 DNA: TGTGCCACCAGCAGAGACGGTCAGCCCCAGCATTTT. Filled out from reference TRBV15 and TRBJ1-5, the complete variable domain reads DAMVIQNPRYQVTQFGKPVTLSCSQTLNHNVMYWYQQKSSQAPKLLFHYYDKDFNNEADTPDNFQSRRPNTSFCFLDIRSPGLGDTAMYLCATSRDGQPQHFGDGTRLSIL.